These T cell receptor beta chains were read from a single sample in a study of shared clonotypes between healthy human individuals. Sequencing was performed with immunoSEQ multiplex PCR; in TCRdb, only in-frame clones are kept and a portion is missing. This sample carries over 950,000 clones, roughly 80% of them seen once, and the ten largest clones take 0.89%. Sequencing used memory CD4+ T cells from PBMCs. The source is a young man in good health. Some clones in this sample may be carry-over from other donors' samples. The CDR3 runs from the conserved cysteine through the conserved F or W. The D gene is left open where the match is weak. The listing skips clone size in some rows; elsewhere it reads once, few, many or a size class.

V gene,clone size,D gene,J gene,CDR3 protein,CDR3 DNA
TRBV7-2,-,TRBD1,TRBJ1-2,CASSFTGTGAYGYTF,TGTGCCAGCAGCTTCACCGGGACAGGGGCCTATGGCTACACCTTC
TRBV2,-,-,TRBJ2-5,CASSEDVGNQETQYF,TGTGCCAGCAGTGAAGACGTGGGAAACCAAGAGACCCAGTACTTC
TRBV20-1,-,-,TRBJ1-5,CSVGAQPQHF,TGCAGTGTCGGGGCGCAGCCCCAGCATTTT
TRBV18,-,-,TRBJ2-6,CASSPSRLVAGANVLTF,TGTGCCAGCTCACCCTCCCGACTAGTTGCTGGGGCCAACGTCCTGACTTTC
TRBV21-1,-,-,TRBJ1-4,CASSEGGTGDEKLFF,TGTGCCAGCAGCGAAGGGGGGACAGGGGATGAAAAACTGTTTTTT
TRBV7-9,-,-,TRBJ2-7,CASSAPHGPLEQYF,TGTGCCAGCAGCGCACCGCATGGGCCACTTGAGCAGTACTTC
TRBV28,-,TRBD1,TRBJ1-2,CASSLLTQGAAGDYTF,TGTGCCAGCAGTTTATTAACCCAGGGGGCTGCCGGGGACTACACCTTC
TRBV4-3,-,-,TRBJ1-2,CASSQDWGTNYGYTF,TGCGCCAGCAGCCAAGATTGGGGAACTAACTATGGCTACACCTTC
TRBV7-9,once,TRBD2,TRBJ2-2,CASSLDGRPYTGELFF,TGTGCCAGCAGCTTAGACGGGAGGCCCTACACCGGGGAGCTGTTTTTT
TRBV5-1,-,TRBD1,TRBJ1-1,CASSLQDRVMNTEAFF,TGCGCCAGCAGCTTACAGGACAGGGTGATGAACACTGAAGCTTTCTTT
TRBV4-2,-,TRBD1,TRBJ1-1,CASSQGVSQGSEAFF,TGTGCCAGCAGCCAAGGGGTTTCACAGGGGTCTGAAGCTTTCTTT
TRBV20-1,-,-,TRBJ1-1,CSALQGLAFF,TGCAGTGCTCTACAGGGATTAGCTTTCTTT
TRBV4-1,few,-,TRBJ1-1,CASSQDSRGNTEAFF,TGCGCCAGCAGCCAAGATTCCAGGGGGAACACTGAAGCTTTCTTT
TRBV19,once,-,TRBJ2-7,CASSDTQGYEQYF,TGTGCCAGTAGTGACACTCAGGGCTACGAGCAGTACTTC
TRBV18,-,TRBD2,TRBJ2-7,CASSPGRGGLLYEQYF,TGTGCCAGCTCACCGGGCCGGGGGGGGCTCCTCTACGAGCAGTACTTC
TRBV19,-,-,TRBJ1-2,CASSNLLQNKGYGYTF,TGTGCCAGTAGTAACCTTTTACAGAACAAAGGATATGGCTACACCTTC
TRBV21-1,-,-,TRBJ2-1,CASSKARRGRYNEQFF,TGTGCCAGCAGCAAAGCGCGGCGGGGTAGATACAATGAGCAGTTCTTC
TRBV9,many,TRBD1,TRBJ2-1,CASSVVGGQGAGEQFF,TGTGCCAGCAGCGTAGTGGGTGGACAGGGGGCTGGTGAGCAGTTCTTC
TRBV11-2,-,-,TRBJ2-3,CASSLGGADTQYF,TGTGCCAGCAGCTTAGGGGGCGCGGATACGCAGTATTTT
TRBV7-2,-,-,TRBJ1-1,CASSLSPGGAFF,TGTGCCAGCAGCTTATCACCCGGCGGCGCTTTCTTT
TRBV4-2,-,TRBD1,TRBJ1-1,CASRAEGALWGAFF,TGTGCCAGCAGAGCCGAGGGGGCCCTCTGGGGAGCTTTCTTT
TRBV5-1,many,-,TRBJ2-7,CASSLDNGPEQYF,TGCGCCAGCAGCTTGGATAATGGTCCCGAGCAGTACTTC
TRBV27,-,-,TRBJ2-7,CASSIQQGNGREQYF,TGTGCCAGCAGTATACAACAGGGAAACGGTCGCGAGCAGTACTTC
TRBV2,-,TRBD2,TRBJ2-1,CASSGGTRSINEQFF,TGTGCCAGCAGTGGGGGGACTAGGTCTATCAATGAGCAGTTCTTC
TRBV5-1,once,TRBD1,TRBJ1-4,CASSRIQGGGEKLFF,TGCGCCAGCAGCAGAATACAGGGGGGAGGTGAAAAACTGTTTTTT
TRBV19,-,-,TRBJ1-2,CASTTDLTGYTF,TGTGCCAGTACTACGGACCTTACGGGCTACACCTTC
TRBV7-9,-,-,TRBJ1-2,CASSLAPAQGKNYGYTF,TGTGCCAGCAGCTTAGCTCCCGCGCAGGGGAAGAACTATGGCTACACCTTC
TRBV19,many,TRBD1,TRBJ2-6,CASSRDRAASGANVLTF,TGTGCCAGTAGTCGGGACAGGGCGGCCTCTGGGGCCAACGTCCTGACTTTC
TRBV18,-,-,TRBJ2-5,CASSLTLYSLTETQYF,TGTGCCAGCTCCCTTACCTTATATTCTCTGACGGAGACCCAGTACTTC
TRBV6-1,few,-,TRBJ2-6,CASSERAYGANVLTF,TGTGCCAGCAGTGAACGAGCGTATGGGGCCAACGTCCTGACTTTC
TRBV7-3,-,TRBD2,TRBJ2-7,CASSLRRGSSYEQYF,TGTGCCAGCAGCTTAAGGCGCGGGAGCTCCTACGAGCAGTACTTC
TRBV7-3,few,-,TRBJ1-1,CASSLRMNTEAFF,TGTGCCAGCAGTCTGAGGATGAACACTGAAGCTTTCTTT
TRBV6-5,-,TRBD2,TRBJ2-7,CASSLLAGGSYEQYF,TGTGCCAGCAGTTTACTAGCGGGAGGGTCCTACGAGCAGTACTTC
TRBV2,-,TRBD2,TRBJ2-1,CASRKLAGGPNEQFF,TGTGCCAGCAGGAAACTAGCGGGAGGGCCCAATGAGCAGTTCTTC
TRBV28,few,-,TRBJ1-1,CASYNRKNTEAFF,TGTGCCAGCTACAACAGGAAGAACACTGAAGCTTTCTTT
TRBV19,-,-,TRBJ1-5,CASSGRGVVRQPQHF,TGTGCCAGTAGTGGGAGGGGGGTTGTCCGTCAGCCCCAGCATTTT
TRBV6-5,-,TRBD1,TRBJ2-7,CASSSGGPQYEQYF,TGTGCCAGCAGTTCAGGGGGCCCCCAATACGAGCAGTACTTC
TRBV19,-,TRBD1,TRBJ2-7,CASSTQGGAYEQYF,TGTGCCAGTAGTACACAGGGGGGAGCCTACGAGCAGTACTTC
TRBV9,-,TRBD1,TRBJ2-1,CASSYRDRVYNEQFF,TGTGCCAGCAGCTACCGGGACAGGGTGTACAATGAGCAGTTCTTC
TRBV2,-,-,TRBJ2-3,CASSRGSDTQYF,TGTGCCAGTAGTAGGGGCTCAGATACGCAGTATTTT
TRBV7-8,-,-,TRBJ2-2,CASSLREPPNTGELFF,TGTGCCAGCAGCTTGAGGGAACCCCCGAACACCGGGGAGCTGTTTTTT
TRBV4-1,once,-,TRBJ2-2,CASSQRTEGPGELFF,TGCGCCAGCAGCCAAAGGACCGAAGGTCCCGGGGAGCTGTTTTTT
TRBV5-4,once,-,TRBJ1-1,CASSPGQSFMNTEAFF,TGTGCCAGCAGTCCGGGGCAGTCGTTCATGAACACTGAAGCTTTCTTT
TRBV5-1,-,TRBD2,TRBJ2-1,CASSLVGVLAGGPEHNEQFF,TGCGCCAGCAGCTTGGTGGGGGTACTAGCGGGAGGGCCAGAGCACAATGAGCAGTTCTTC
TRBV30,many,-,TRBJ2-3,CAWSRSTQQGATQYF,TGTGCCTGGAGTCGCTCCACACAACAGGGAGCTACGCAGTATTTT
TRBV28,many,-,TRBJ1-5,CASSATDQPQHF,TGTGCCAGCAGTGCGACAGATCAGCCCCAGCATTTT
TRBV7-9,-,-,TRBJ1-2,CASSSSGQGLGGYTF,TGTGCCAGCAGTTCCTCGGGGCAGGGGTTGGGTGGCTACACCTTC
TRBV27,-,TRBD1,TRBJ2-7,CASSFSGTGGRGYEQYF,TGTGCCAGCAGTTTTTCCGGGACAGGGGGTCGGGGATACGAGCAGTACTTC
TRBV19,-,-,TRBJ1-5,CASSIAGPYQPQHF,TGTGCCAGTAGTATAGCAGGGCCCTATCAGCCCCAGCATTTT
TRBV5-1,few,-,TRBJ2-1,CASSLLTDRGNEQFF,TGCGCCAGCAGCTTGTTGACAGACCGAGGCAATGAGCAGTTCTTC
TRBV27,many,-,TRBJ2-7,CASSPHYTIEQYF,TGTGCCAGCAGTCCCCACTATACTATCGAGCAGTACTTC
TRBV7-2,-,-,TRBJ1-5,CASSLEEVRATYQPQHF,TGTGCCAGCAGCTTAGAAGAGGTCCGAGCAACCTATCAGCCCCAGCATTTT
TRBV2,-,-,TRBJ2-4,CASIEGGRVRAKNIQYF,TGTGCCAGCATTGAAGGCGGGCGGGTCCGAGCCAAAAACATTCAGTACTTC
TRBV5-1,-,-,TRBJ2-1,CASSPPRGLGNEQFF,TGCGCCAGCAGCCCTCCCCGGGGGCTCGGAAATGAGCAGTTCTTC
TRBV5-1,-,TRBD2,TRBJ2-1,CASSLPSGGQGEQFF,TGCGCCAGCAGCTTGCCTAGCGGGGGGCAGGGTGAGCAGTTCTTC
TRBV4-1,once,-,TRBJ2-1,CASSQGRQSSYNEQFF,TGCGCCAGCAGCCAGGGTAGACAGAGCTCCTACAATGAGCAGTTCTTC
TRBV10-2,-,TRBD2,TRBJ2-5,CASRTSGEETQYF,TGCGCCAGCAGGACTAGCGGGGAAGAGACCCAGTACTTC